Following are 14 T cell receptor beta chains from one sample sequenced in a study of response to subunit inactivated influenza vaccine. TCRdb used MiXCR to reprocess the RT-PCR reads, holding one entry per CDR3 protein. The sample lists about 540,000 distinct CDR3 sequences; under 30% were seen once. This sample also appeared in a second study, on T cells expressing NK-cell markers. That work adds: cDNA encoding TCR beta was synthesized via 5'RACE template switching incorporating UMIs.

This specimen was CD4+ T cells sorted from PBMCs, taken 11 to 12 days after vaccination. The receptors derive from a man aged 50-59 years who received an inactivated influenza vaccine.

The chain couples TRBV15 to TRBJ1-2; the D is unclear. The CDR3 contains 14 residues. Trimming took 0 bases from V and 4 from J, leaving 9 bases between them. Germline CDR1 and CDR2: LNHNV and YYDKDF (reference sequence). In DNA form, the CDR3 reads TGTGCCACCAGCAGAGAGGGGAAGAGCTATGGCTACACCTTC. Translated: CATSREGKSYGYTF.

This chain links TRBV7-2 with TRBJ1-1, with 7 nucleotides matching TRBD1. This CDR3 contains 15 residues. Looked up from germline, CDR1 is SGHTA and CDR2 is FQGNSA. The trim removed 1 base at V and 1 base at J, leaving 3 bases unmatched. CDR3 bases: TGTGCCAGCAGCTTAGTGTACAGGGGGAACACTGAAGCTTTCTTT. Translated, it gives CASSLVYRGNTEAFF.

Only a few counts were recorded for this clonotype. The chain uses TRBV5-1 and TRBJ2-3; weak D call: TRBD1 (6 bases). The germline V and J ends were trimmed by 0 bases and 4 bases, with 15 bases remaining between them. CDR3 length: 16 amino acids. The germline V gene has CDR1 SGHRS and CDR2 YFSETQ. The CDR3 sequence is CASSLAGQPVADTQYF. In nucleotides, the CDR3 is TGCGCCAGCAGCTTGGCCGGACAGCCCGTGGCAGATACGCAGTATTTT.

This chain joins TRBV29-1 and TRBJ2-7, with D perhaps TRBD2 (6 bases). Per the germline V gene, CDR1 is SQVTM and CDR2 is ANQGSEA. Trimming pared 7 bases from V and 4 bases from J, leaving 23 bases between. This CDR3 has 15 amino acids. The CDR3 sequence is CSATGTGAGSYEQYF. The CDR3 bases are TGCAGCGCCACCGGGACTGGCGCGGGGAGTTACGAGCAGTACTTC.

The rearrangement uses TRBV20-1 and TRBJ2-5; TRBD2 aligns across 8 bases. CDR3 length: 14 amino acids. The ends lost 6 bases at V and 3 bases at J; junction bases unmatched: 9. Per the germline V gene, CDR1 is DFQATT and CDR2 is SNEGSKA (reference sequence). For the CDR3, the DNA is TGCAGTGCCCCTCCAACGGGACTAGAAGAGACCCAGTACTTC. Residues: CSAPPTGLEETQYF.

This clonotype was found a few times. The rearrangement uses TRBV20-1 and TRBJ2-7; D is undetermined. The CDR3 sequence is 14 residues long. Trimming removed 0 bases from V and 4 bases from J, with 13 bases in between. In germline, CDR1 is DFQATT, CDR2 SNEGSKA (reference sequence). The CDR3 DNA follows: TGCAGTGCTAGAGATTACCTCACTCTATACGAGCAGTACTTC. This codes for CSARDYLTLYEQYF.

This sequence joins TRBV7-9 and TRBJ2-7; TRBD1 might be the D (6 bases). V gave up 3 bases and J gave up 4 bases, with 16 bases separating them. This CDR3 contains 15 residues. Germline V lookup: CDR1 SEHNR, CDR2 FQNEAQ (reference sequence). The CDR3 sequence is CASSFAGTHDYEQYF. The CDR3 DNA sequence: TGTGCCAGCAGCTTCGCCGGGACACACGATTACGAGCAGTACTTC.

This rearrangement joins TRBV12-5 to TRBJ2-1; 7 bases match TRBD1. The CDR3 sequence is 16 residues long. Losses at the gene ends were 2 bases for V and 10 bases for J; bases not matched to a gene: 14. Germline CDR1 is LGHNT and CDR2 is FRNRAP. CDR3 region: CASGLIKEGGPWEQFF. The DNA for the CDR3 is TGTGCTAGTGGTTTGATAAAGGAAGGGGGCCCATGGGAGCAGTTCTTC.

This clonotype showed up just a few times. The chain employs TRBV7-2 and TRBJ2-7; the D gene is possibly TRBD2 (6 bases). The ends were cut back, 2 bases at V and 3 bases at J, with 14 bases in the middle. The CDR3 extends over 15 amino acids. Looked up from germline, CDR1 is SGHTA and CDR2 is FQGNSA. The CDR3 DNA sequence: TGTGCCAGCAGCTTAATTGGCGGGGTGAGCTACGAGCAGTACTTC. Amino acids: CASSLIGGVSYEQYF.

The chain's CDR3 is CASSKDNIYGYTF. The CDR3 nucleotides are TGTGCCAGCAGCAAGGACAACATATACGGCTACACCTTC. The chain recombines TRBV7-2 with TRBJ1-2, with D possibly being TRBD1 (5 bases). This CDR3 spans 13 amino acids. The germline V and J ends were trimmed by 5 bases and 8 bases, with 15 bases remaining between them. The germline V gene has CDR1 SGHTA and CDR2 FQGNSA. Supplemented by reference TRBV7-2 and TRBJ1-2, the full variable domain reads GAGVSQSPSNKVTEKGKDVELRCDPISGHTALYWYRQSLGQGLEFLIYFQGNSAPDKSGLPSDRFSAERTGGSVSTLTIQRTQQEDSAVYLCASSKDNIYGYTFGSGTRLTVV.

The rearrangement links TRBV12-3 or TRBV12-4 to TRBJ1-2, with 10 positions matching TRBD1. V dropped 5 bases and J dropped 7; count of bases not matched to a gene: 10. This CDR3 is 15 amino acids long. The CDR3 nucleotides are TGTGCCAGCAGTACACGGTCGACAGGGGGCGGTGGCTACACCTTC. It specifies CASSTRSTGGGGYTF.

This clonotype was seen a handful of times. This chain links TRBV29-1 with TRBJ2-7; tentatively, D is TRBD1 or TRBD2 (5 bases each). V was shortened by 6 bases and J by 0 bases, with 15 bases between the two germline ends. The CDR3 extends over 14 amino acids. Germline V gene lookup returns CDR1 SQVTM and CDR2 ANQGSEA. Here the CDR3 DNA reads TGCAGCGTCCGGGACGGAAGAAGCTCCTACGAGCAGTACTTC. It encodes CSVRDGRSSYEQYF.

This clonotype showed up just a few times. The chain has TRBV7-3 and TRBJ2-1; D call uncertain. This CDR3 region has 15 residues. Per germline, CDR1 SGHTA and CDR2 FQGTGA. The V end was cut by 0 bases, the J end by 6 bases, with 12 bases between. CDR3 in DNA: TGTGCCAGCAGCTTAACTAGCTCCAATTCCAATGAGCAGTTCTTC. Residues: CASSLTSSNSNEQFF.

The sample holds many counts of this clonotype. The rearrangement joins TRBV7-2 to TRBJ1-6; D is uncertain. Germline-derived CDR1 and CDR2 are SGHTA and FQGNSA. The CDR3 length is 15 residues. The V gene lost 1 base and the J gene lost 7 bases, with 11 bases spanning the gap. This CDR3 reads CASSLVSTPNSPLHF. DNA for the CDR3: TGTGCCAGCAGCTTAGTGTCGACACCAAATTCACCCCTCCACTTT.